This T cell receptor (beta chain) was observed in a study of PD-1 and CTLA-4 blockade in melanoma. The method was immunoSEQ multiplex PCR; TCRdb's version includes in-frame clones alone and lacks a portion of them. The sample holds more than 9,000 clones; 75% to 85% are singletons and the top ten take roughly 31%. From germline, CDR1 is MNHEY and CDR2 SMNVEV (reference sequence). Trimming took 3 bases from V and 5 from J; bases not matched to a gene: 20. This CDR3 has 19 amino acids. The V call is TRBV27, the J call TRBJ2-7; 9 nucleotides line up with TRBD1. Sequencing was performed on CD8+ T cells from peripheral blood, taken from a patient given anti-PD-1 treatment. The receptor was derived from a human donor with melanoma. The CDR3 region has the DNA TGTGCCAGCAGTTTTCGTGTAGGACAGGGGAATTTCGGAGCGGACGAGCAGTACTTC. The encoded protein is CASSFRVGQGNFGADEQYF.